A selection of T cell receptor beta chains follows, all from one sample in a study of pediatric ulcerative colitis. Using immunoSEQ multiplex PCR, the repertoire was profiled, and TCRdb retains in-frame clones only, with some absent. The sample holds around 68,000 clones, more than 60% seen once. Sequenced input: blood. The receptors here all came from a boy between 5 and 17 years old with moderate ulcerative colitis. The conserved cysteine and the conserved F or W are not part of the CDR3 here.

v_call	j_call	cdr3_aa
TRBV19	TRBJ1-1	ASGYGAGVVAF
TRBV7-9	TRBJ1-2	ASSPQAYPGANYGYT
TRBV4-2	TRBJ2-1	ASSQGLPNEQF
TRBV9	TRBJ1-1	ASSVDGNTEAF
TRBV6-6	TRBJ1-1	ASLSRAQNTEAF
TRBV19	TRBJ2-3	ASSIQGARDTQY
TRBV11-2	TRBJ2-7	ASSLAVAGGFYEQY
TRBV7-2	TRBJ2-6	ASSLGGPGANVLT
TRBV9	TRBJ2-7	ASSAQGAYEQY
TRBV2	TRBJ2-1	ASIGRTSYNEQF
TRBV7-2	TRBJ1-3	ASSLVGQGGTGNTIY
TRBV18	TRBJ2-3	ASSLFGRTGSTDTQY
TRBV5-1	TRBJ1-2	ASSSHGTGINYGYT
TRBV19	TRBJ1-2	ASSIDLGSYGYT
TRBV27	TRBJ1-4	ASTSRAGDSGKLF
TRBV29-1	TRBJ2-1	SVEERASSYNEQF
TRBV6-6	TRBJ2-7	ASSGGSLGAEQY
TRBV20-1	TRBJ1-1	SASRLEAF
TRBV9	TRBJ1-1	ASSVLTGRSTEAF
TRBV6-5	TRBJ2-5	ASSWGTVRETQY
TRBV5-1	TRBJ2-7	ASSLDRVAEQY
TRBV10-2	TRBJ2-1	ASSESFSGEQF
TRBV29-1	TRBJ2-1	SVEDRRRTGSRYNEQF
TRBV18	TRBJ1-5	ASSPTPNQPQH
TRBV2	TRBJ1-3	ATAPVSGNTIY
TRBV9	TRBJ2-1	ASSVGASGGLRHEQF
TRBV30	TRBJ1-2	AWSVNSWTGGYT
TRBV6-1	TRBJ2-1	ASSEYRQEYNEQF
TRBV9	TRBJ2-5	ASSEKLATKETQY
TRBV7-2	TRBJ1-2	ASSLFGFGGYT
TRBV6-5	TRBJ2-5	ASRQGRPETQY
TRBV20-1	TRBJ1-2	SASATYGYT
TRBV9	TRBJ1-1	ASSAGHSGWMNTEAF
TRBV6-6	TRBJ1-2	ASSYSREAANYGYT
TRBV7-9	TRBJ1-2	ASSGRTGFSYDGYT
TRBV19	TRBJ2-3	ACGSAYTDTQY
TRBV18	TRBJ2-1	ASSERGLAGAGEQF
TRBV9	TRBJ1-1	ASSDPETGKRNTEAF
TRBV15	TRBJ2-3	ATSAGTGTAGTRVGTQY
TRBV5-6	TRBJ1-1	ASSGGVVQNTEAF